The TCR beta chain described here comes from a study of vaccination and CD4 T cells after COVID-19 (dated by TCRdb to between 2022 and 2023). Broadly, across the study: Convalescent patients had a positive SARS-CoV-2 result on nasal swab PCR, and of these patients, several had mild disease and one had severe disease. Post-vaccine blood samples were taken a median of 72 days after the second vaccine dose, with a range of about 13 to 250 days. Each participant got two doses of either the Pfizer-BioNTech BNT162b2 vaccine (n=8) or the Moderna mRNA-1273 vaccine (n=2). In control cultures, a CEFX viral epitope pool was used as positive control, an HIV-1 Nef peptide pool was used as negative control, or no peptide was added. In under 13 COVID-19 convalescent patients and a handful of infection-naive healthy vaccine recipients, researchers compared the spike-specific CD4+ TCR repertoire from before mRNA vaccination with the repertoire from after. The convalescent cohort comprised six males and four females, including two Hispanic individuals, seven Caucasians, two Asians and one multiracial person. Post-COVID blood samples from convalescent patients were collected a median of around 110 days after diagnosis, with a range of roughly 35 to 161 days. For stimulating the cultures, overlapping spike peptide pools were used, derived from SARS-CoV-2 as well as from the common cold coronaviruses HCoV-NL63, HCoV-OC43 and HCoV-229E. The research as a whole found: Nearly all vaccine-specific clones in convalescent patients (304 of 307) were mono-reactive for SARS-CoV-2 spike rather than cross-reactive with common cold coronaviruses. Relatively few convalescent patients were included in the study, and early timepoints after natural infection were not analyzed. The median number of SARS-CoV-2-reactive clonotypes rose from 20 to 25 after infection to a few dozen after vaccination, but the change was not significant. Among the post-vaccine SARS-CoV-2-reactive clones in convalescent patients, a median 86.3% showed up only after vaccination, which suggests vaccine-specific priming.

A note on this clonotype: What antigen it recognizes has not been identified. No clone much larger than this one lies a single base away; base qualities are absent.

To prepare the library, PCR was applied. TCR sequencing of DNA from cultured CD4+ T cells used the Oncomine TCR Beta short-read assay at the Johns Hopkins FTIC core. The QIAamp micro DNA kit was used to extract genomic DNA from the cultured CD4+ T cells. The Oncomine TCR Beta libraries from cultured CD4+ T cells were pooled using unique dual indexes and then sequenced on an Illumina iSeq 100. The authors' pipeline ran thus. Non-productive sequences were filtered out, and CDR3s that did not start with C, did not end with F or W, or were shorter than 7 amino acids were discarded. Antigen-specific clonotypes were identified with the MANAFEST web application by comparing peptide-stimulated wells with reference and other culture wells. To be called positive, a clone needed an FDR below 0.05, an odds ratio above 5, and a productive frequency above 0.1% in at least two of three replicate wells. Clonotypes that were significantly expanded in both SARS-CoV-2 spike wells and at least one common cold coronavirus spike condition were defined as cross-reactive. Using R version 3.6.1, CDR3 homology was evaluated through Levenshtein distances (stringdist) along with unrooted phylogenetic trees (ape). Through fastp at Q25 and MiXCR, TCRdb rebuilt clones from the public reads, retaining in-frame beta chains. Identical CDR3 proteins give one entry, which carries the most common genes and DNA. The V and J calls and clone size come from TCRdb's table, not from the authors' own analysis. In this sample the table shows nearly 5,500 distinct CDR3 sequences, about 46% of which occur a single time. 25% to 30% of the sample belongs to the ten largest clones.

The treatment or condition label corresponds to: approximately 10-day PBMC culture with coronavirus spike peptide pools or control peptides (ViraFEST assay). The ViraFEST assay, used in the study, expanded antigen-specific T cells with peptide pools and then identified the expanded clonotypes through TCR sequencing. Positive SARS-CoV-2 PCR tests in the convalescent patients dated from March to December 2020, before Alpha, Beta and Delta variants emerged in the United States. Each well held 2 million to 2.5 million PBMCs cultured with around 10 ug/ml peptide pools in IMDM containing around 5.5% human AB serum and 8 to 10 IU/ml IL-2. On days 3 and 7, half of the culture medium was replaced with fresh IL-2-containing medium. Once the cells had been in culture for about 10 days, the EasySep CD4+ T cell isolation kit was used to isolate CD4+ T cells by negative selection. Ficoll-Paque Plus gradient centrifugation was used to isolate PBMCs from whole blood, and the isolated PBMCs were then either used fresh or cryopreserved at -140C. In general, triplicate wells were set up for every culture condition.

The CDR3 spans 19 residues, from the cysteine through the phenylalanine. Of all the DNA, just the CDR3 is kept, 57 bases in frame from base 1. What was sequenced was CD4+ T cells from blood, cultured in vitro. The V and J genes are TRBV21-1 and TRBJ1-2. TRBV21-1 is shown as a pseudogene. The source is a human donor who had recovered from COVID-19. The DNA sequence is given as TGTGCCAGCAGCAAAGGAAGAAGGTTAGAGTCACTTTCGTCGGGTGGCTACACCTTC. This is translated as CASSKGRRLESLSSGGYTF.